What follows describes a single TCR beta chain. Its antigen is undetermined. This sample is part of a study of OX40 agonist ivuxolimab in advanced cancers. Study outcomes and limitations: Expanded clones belonging to CD8+ T cells outnumbered, on average, those of CD4+.

This CDR3 spans 12 amino acids. From germline, CDR1 is LNHDA and CDR2 SQIVND (reference sequence). V lost 4 bases and J lost 15, with 16 bases in between. Blood got drawn at baseline, again on cycle 4 day 1, and then on cycle 7 day 1. Generated by immunoSEQ multiplex PCR, the TCRdb table keeps only in-frame clones and is missing some. Of tens of thousands of clones listed, roughly nine tenths are singletons. The receptor was derived from an adult with an advanced solid tumor such as melanoma, head and neck, liver or kidney cancer. The starting material was CD4+ or CD8+ T cells sorted from blood, obtained in a trial of the OX40 agonist ivuxolimab. The rearrangement uses TRBV19 and TRBJ1-5, with D hard to call. The CDR3 region is CASSTGDGILHF. CDR3 nucleotide sequence: TGTGCCAGTAGTACCGGCGACGGGATTCTGCATTTT. Drawing the rest from reference TRBV19 and TRBJ1-5, the complete variable domain is DGGITQSPKYLFRKEGQNVTLSCEQNLNHDAMYWYRQDPGQGLRLIYYSQIVNDFQKGDIAEGYSVSREKKESFPLTVTSAQKNPTAFYLCASSTGDGILHFGDGTRLSIL.